Each of the 13 T cell receptor beta chains below was sequenced from the same sample in a study of human T cells and chemical hapten exposure. TCRdb ran MiXCR on the RACE reads and lists one entry per CDR3 protein. The table records roughly 54,000 distinct CDR3 sequences, 8.5% to 10% of them present only once. Time point of the sample: patch test 2, 6 weeks after DPC sensitization. Documented treatment: therapeutic diphenylcyclopropenone sensitization with weekly scalp DPC. The material sequenced was whole blood, taken in connection with sensitization to the hapten diphenylcyclopropenone (DPC). The source is a woman aged 45-59 years with alopecia areata. Some clones in this sample may be carry-over from other donors' samples.

This chain joins TRBV7-9 and TRBJ1-4; a weak D match, TRBD1 (5 bases). V lost 2 bases to trimming and J lost 10 bases, with 17 bases between them. Looked up from germline, CDR1 is SEHNR and CDR2 is FQNEAQ (reference sequence). The CDR3 consists of 15 residues. This CDR3 is CASSLYAGTDGKLFF. CDR3 bases: TGTGCCAGCAGCTTATACGCCGGGACGGATGGAAAACTGTTTTTT. Using reference TRBV7-9 and TRBJ1-4 for the parts outside the CDR3, the full variable domain is DTGVSQNPRHKITKRGQNVTFRCDPISEHNRLYWYRQTLGQGPEFLTYFQNEAQLEKSRLLSDRFSAERPKGSFSTLEIQRTEQGDSAMYLCASSLYAGTDGKLFFGSGTQLSVL.

The sample holds a few counts of this clonotype. The chain has TRBV27 and TRBJ2-3, with 9 positions matching TRBD2. J was trimmed by 3 bases and V by 2 bases; bases with no gene match: 6. Germline V CDR1 and CDR2: MNHEY, SMNVEV (reference sequence). The CDR3 length is 16 residues. CDR3 nucleotide sequence: TGTGCCAGCAGTTTAATGGTCGCGGGAGGGACAGATACGCAGTATTTT. Protein: CASSLMVAGGTDTQYF.

This chain links TRBV29-1 with TRBJ2-1; 7 bases are a match to TRBD1. CDR1 and CDR2 from the germline V gene are SQVTM and ANQGSEA. This CDR3 has 14 residues. V was clipped by 8 bases and J by 6 bases; unmatched bases: 13. The CDR3 DNA reads TGCAGCACAAAGGGGGCCGGCCCCTTCAATGAGCAGTTCTTC. It yields the protein CSTKGAGPFNEQFF.

There are many counts of this clonotype. The chain combines TRBV27 with TRBJ1-5, with D perhaps matching TRBD1 (5 bases). Trimming stripped 5 bases from V and 3 bases from J, with 17 bases between. CDR1 is MNHEY and CDR2 is SMNVEV in the germline V gene (reference sequence). This CDR3 spans 16 amino acids. CDR3 bases: TGTGCCAGCAGTCCGTTTCTCGGGGGGGACAATCAGCCCCAGCATTTT. Translated, it gives CASSPFLGGDNQPQHF.

Ten or more counts support this clonotype. The chain joins TRBV21-1 to TRBJ1-2; TRBD1, the table's D call, lacks a check against the DNA. TRBV21-1 is termed a pseudogene. There are 14 residues in the CDR3. CDR3 coding DNA: TGTGCCAGCAGCGCCACGGCCCCCTCCTATGGCTACACCTTC. Encoded protein: CASSATAPSYGYTF.

This clonotype was seen repeatedly, ten times or more. This chain links TRBV20-1 with TRBJ2-1, with TRBD2 matching 15 bases. CDR3 length: 14 residues. The germline CDR1 and CDR2 sequences are DFQATT and SNEGSKA (reference sequence). V gave up 5 bases and J gave up 5 bases; unmatched junction bases: 1. CDR3 bases: TGCAGTGCTGGACTAGCGGGAGGGAACAATGAGCAGTTCTTC. Residues: CSAGLAGGNNEQFF.

J is TRBJ1-2 and V is TRBV28; D unresolved. CDR1 is MDHEN and CDR2 is SYDVKM in the germline V gene. There are 11 residues in the CDR3. The germline V and J ends were trimmed by 5 bases and 2 bases, with 3 bases remaining between them. CDR3 sequence (DNA): TGTGCCAGCAGTATAAACTATGGCTACACCTTC. This sequence encodes CASSINYGYTF.

This clonotype was seen at least ten times. The chain uses TRBV27 and TRBJ1-2; D is perhaps TRBD1 (6 bases). Looked up from germline, CDR1 is MNHEY and CDR2 is SMNVEV (reference sequence). V was pared by 5 bases and J by 6 bases, with 22 bases between. The CDR3 covers 16 residues. CDR3 nucleotide sequence: TGTGCCAGCAGTCTACGGGGGGCCCAGGGTATAAATGGCTACACCTTC. Amino acids: CASSLRGAQGINGYTF.

Ten or more counts support this clonotype. This chain connects TRBV12-3 or TRBV12-4 to TRBJ2-2; no reliable D call. Trimming removed 1 base from V and 6 bases from J, with 3 bases in between. This CDR3 spans 12 amino acids. The DNA for the CDR3 is TGTGCCAGCAGTTTAGTGTCCGGGGAGCTGTTTTTT. It is translated as CASSLVSGELFF.

The table lists this clonotype with a few counts. The CDR3 protein is CASSNPGTQYF. In DNA form, the CDR3 reads TGTGCCAGCAGTAATCCGGGCACGCAGTATTTT. V gene TRBV28 combines with J gene TRBJ2-3, with D unclear. V lost 5 bases and J 9 bases, leaving 9 bases between the germline ends. The CDR3 is made up of 11 amino acids. Germline values: CDR1 MDHEN, CDR2 SYDVKM. Based on the CDR3 plus reference TRBV28 and TRBJ2-3, the full variable domain is DVKVTQSSRYLVKRTGEKVFLECVQDMDHENMFWYRQDPGLGLRLIYFSYDVKMKEKGDIPEGYSVSREKKERFSLILESASTNQTSMYLCASSNPGTQYFGPGTRLTVL.

This clonotype was picked up a small number of times. The genes are TRBV28 and TRBJ2-1, with 8 nucleotides matching TRBD1. After removal of 6 bases from V and 6 bases from J, the junction contained 10 bases not matched to a gene. Germline CDR1 MDHEN, CDR2 SYDVKM. The CDR3 consists of 15 residues. The CDR3 is CASSQGQASFNEQFF. The CDR3 DNA sequence: TGTGCCAGCAGCCAGGGACAGGCCTCTTTCAATGAGCAGTTCTTC.

The chain employs TRBV7-2 and TRBJ2-4; D is perhaps TRBD1 or TRBD2 (5 bases each). CDR1 and CDR2 from the germline V gene are SGHTA and FQGNSA. The CDR3 is 12 amino acids. Trimming pared 5 bases from V and 14 bases from J, leaving 16 bases between. The CDR3 DNA is TGTGCCAGCAGCGCCCGGGACGAAGCTAAGTACTTC. Protein: CASSARDEAKYF.

This clonotype was counted only a few times. This chain joins TRBV3-1 and TRBJ1-1; perhaps TRBD1 as D (6 bases). This CDR3 has 15 residues. Between the trimmed V and J ends, which lost 3 bases and 10 bases, there was a span of 21 bases. Germline CDR1 and CDR2: LGHDT and YNNKEL (reference sequence). CDR3 region: CASSHNTGQWLGAFF. The CDR3 DNA is TGTGCCAGCAGCCATAATACAGGGCAGTGGCTAGGAGCTTTCTTT. The variable domain in full, completed from reference TRBV3-1 and TRBJ1-1, reads DTAVSQTPKYLVTQMGNDKSIKCEQNLGHDTMYWYKQDSKKFLKIMFSYNNKELIINETVPNRFSPKSPDKAHLNLHINSLELGDSAVYFCASSHNTGQWLGAFFGQGTRLTVV.